The 24 T cell receptor beta chains given below trace back to one sample, sequenced in a study of identical twins. TCRdb called the 5' RACE reads again in MiXCR, with one record for every CDR3 protein. The data contain some 500,000 distinct CDR3 sequences, roughly 21% of them singletons. The sample was also linked to a second study, of T cells expressing NK-cell markers.

The material sequenced was CD4+ T cells sorted from blood. All receptors derive from a woman aged 18-29 years in good health.

The V call is TRBV20-1, the J call TRBJ2-1; TRBD2 is a possible D gene (6 bases). CDR3 length equals 12 residues. Germline CDR1 DFQATT, CDR2 SNEGSKA (reference sequence). V was trimmed by 5 bases and J by 12 bases, leaving 17 bases between them. The CDR3 here is CSAGGPGTRQFF. In nucleotides, the CDR3 is TGCAGTGCTGGAGGTCCCGGGACTCGGCAGTTCTTC.

This rearrangement joins TRBV25-1 to TRBJ1-2, with TRBD1 matching 7 bases. Germline V gene sequence: CDR1 MGHDK, CDR2 SYGVNS. This CDR3 comprises 14 residues. J lost 5 bases, V lost 6 bases, and 9 bases had no gene match. CDR3 DNA sequence: TGTGCCAGCAGCCTTACAGGGGAAGTATATGGCTACACCTTC. Translated, it gives CASSLTGEVYGYTF.

This clonotype appeared a few times. This chain uses TRBV6-1 with TRBJ2-3; D perhaps matches TRBD2 (6 bases). Germline V gene sequence: CDR1 MNHNS, CDR2 SASEGT. This CDR3 comprises 14 residues. The germline V and J ends were trimmed by 2 bases and 3 bases, with 9 bases remaining between them. CDR3 sequence reads: CASSEIGGTDTQYF. The CDR3 nucleotides read TGTGCCAGCAGTGAAATCGGAGGGACAGATACGCAGTATTTT.

The V gene is TRBV7-9, the J gene TRBJ2-3; 10 nucleotides align to TRBD2. The ends lost 2 bases at V and 8 bases at J; junction bases unmatched: 7. CDR1 and CDR2 from the germline V gene are SEHNR and FQNEAQ (reference sequence). The CDR3 consists of 15 residues. CDR3 bases: TGTGCCAGCAGCTTAAACCTAGCGGGAGTTGGTACGCAGTATTTT. Translated: CASSLNLAGVGTQYF.

This sequence joins TRBV2 and TRBJ2-2; 7 bases are a match to TRBD2. The germline CDR1 and CDR2 sequences are SNHLY and FYNNEI. This CDR3 has 16 amino acids. Trimming at V came to 2 bases and at J to 3 bases, leaving 6 bases not matched to a gene. The CDR3 reads CASSELWAGDTGELFF. In DNA form, the CDR3 reads TGTGCCAGCAGTGAATTATGGGCGGGAGACACCGGGGAGCTGTTTTTT.

CDR3 sequence reads: CSAWDGAGGNEQFF. CDR3 nucleotide sequence: TGCAGTGCTTGGGACGGGGCAGGGGGTAATGAGCAGTTCTTC. The J gene is TRBJ2-1, the V gene TRBV20-1, with 7 bases that match TRBD1. J was trimmed by 7 bases and V by 5 bases; bases with no gene match: 11. The V gene's germline CDR1 is DFQATT and CDR2 SNEGSKA (reference sequence). This CDR3 has 14 residues.

This clonotype was found a few times. V and J are TRBV9 and TRBJ1-2; 9 positions agree with TRBD1. The germline V gene has CDR1 SGDLS and CDR2 YYNGEE. V dropped 3 bases and J dropped 8; count of bases not matched to a gene: 8. This CDR3 is built from 14 residues. The CDR3 here is CASSATGGFGGYTF. In DNA, the CDR3 is TGTGCCAGCAGCGCCACAGGGGGCTTCGGGGGCTACACCTTC.

V gene TRBV7-9 combines with J gene TRBJ2-2, with D maybe TRBD1 (6 bases). The CDR3 length is 15 residues. The germline CDR1 and CDR2 sequences are SEHNR and FQNEAQ (reference sequence). Trimming pared 5 bases from V and 2 bases from J, leaving 12 bases between. The CDR3 DNA follows: TGTGCCAGCAGCCCAAAGGGACATAACACCGGGGAGCTGTTTTTT. Its protein is CASSPKGHNTGELFF. Drawing the rest from reference TRBV7-9 and TRBJ2-2, the complete variable domain is DTGVSQNPRHKITKRGQNVTFRCDPISEHNRLYWYRQTLGQGPEFLTYFQNEAQLEKSRLLSDRFSAERPKGSFSTLEIQRTEQGDSAMYLCASSPKGHNTGELFFGEGSRLTVL.

The rearrangement joins TRBV20-1 to TRBJ2-3; maybe TRBD2 (7 bases). The CDR3 has 11 residues. Per the germline V gene, CDR1 is DFQATT and CDR2 is SNEGSKA (reference sequence). Written as DNA, the CDR3 is TGCGGGGGGGCCGTCGGAGATACGCAGTATTTT. Translating it yields CGGAVGDTQYF.

The table lists this clonotype with many counts. The chain combines TRBV28 with TRBJ2-1; no clear D gene. Deletions cut 7 bases from V and 4 bases from J, with 11 bases between. This CDR3 is built from 13 residues. Germline-derived CDR1 and CDR2 are MDHEN and SYDVKM. CDR3 coding DNA: TGTGCCAGCACCTCGACCAATTACAATGAGCAGTTCTTC. Translated: CASTSTNYNEQFF.

This clonotype was observed a handful of times. This chain connects TRBV10-3 to TRBJ2-3; D remains ambiguous. CDR3 length: 11 amino acids. From germline, CDR1 is ENHRY and CDR2 SYGVKD. V was shortened by 8 bases and J by 3 bases, with 6 bases between the two germline ends. CDR3 nucleotide sequence: TGTGCCATCGGTATGACAGATACGCAGTATTTT. Its translation is CAIGMTDTQYF.

Turning to this clonotype: With a much larger clone just one base away, this may be a read error. The V and J genes are TRBV7-2 and TRBJ2-3; no firm D call. This CDR3 region has 13 residues. Germline CDR1 reads SGHTA; CDR2 reads FQGNSA. CDR3 loop: CAGSRGLTDTQYF. DNA of the CDR3: TGTGCCGGCAGCCGTGGCCTTACAGATACGCAGTATTTT. Combining the CDR3 with reference TRBV7-2 and TRBJ2-3 gives the whole variable domain GAGVSQSPSNKVTEKGKDVELRCDPISGHTALYWYRQSLGQGLEFLIYFQGNSAPDKSGLPSDRFSAERTGGSVSTLTIQRTQQEDSAVYLCAGSRGLTDTQYFGPGTRLTVL.

In this sample, this clonotype turned up many times. The rearrangement joins TRBV9 to TRBJ2-3; D not certain. The V end lost 0 bases, the J end lost 1 base, and 3 bases lay between the germline ends. Germline V gene sequence: CDR1 SGDLS, CDR2 YYNGEE. The CDR3 covers 13 residues. CDR3 region: CASSVGGTDTQYF. Written as DNA, the CDR3 is TGTGCCAGCAGCGTAGGTGGCACAGATACGCAGTATTTT.

This clonotype was counted between two and nine times. The V and J genes are TRBV12-3 or TRBV12-4 and TRBJ1-1, with no clear D. This CDR3 is 12 amino acids long. Trimming stripped 6 bases from V and 5 bases from J, with 10 bases between. The CDR3 bases are TGTGCCAGCAGATCCCGGGGTACTGAAGCTTTCTTT. It translates to CASRSRGTEAFF.

This clonotype was found a few times. The genes are TRBV5-1 and TRBJ2-1, with 8 bases matching TRBD2. The CDR3 is 15 amino acids. V was pared by 5 bases and J by 3 bases, with 7 bases of the junction left unmatched. Germline V gene lookup returns CDR1 SGHRS and CDR2 YFSETQ. DNA for the CDR3: TGCGCCAGCAGTCAGCAAACTAGCGGCTACAATGAGCAGTTCTTC. The encoded protein is CASSQQTSGYNEQFF.

Comment on this clonotype: This may come from a read error, since a much larger clone is one base off. The V gene is TRBV5-5, the J gene TRBJ2-2, with D hard to call. CDR1 is SGHKS, CDR2 YYEKEE, per germline (reference sequence). The CDR3 sequence is 15 residues long. CDR3 protein: CASSLRTANTEELFF. Written as DNA, the CDR3 is TGTGCCAGCAGCCTACGAACGGCGAACACCGAGGAGCTGTTTTTT.

This clonotype was detected a few times. The chain joins TRBV6-1 to TRBJ1-1; unclear D gene. The CDR3 contains 13 residues. V lost 7 bases and J lost 4, with 13 bases in between. Germline V gene lookup returns CDR1 MNHNS and CDR2 SASEGT. The CDR3 sequence: CASTGFRSTEAFF. The DNA of the CDR3 is TGTGCCAGCACCGGGTTTAGGTCCACTGAAGCTTTCTTT.

This sequence joins TRBV21-1 and TRBJ2-7. TRBV21-1 is recorded as a pseudogene. The length of the CDR3 is 14 residues. The CDR3 sequence: CASSKAPFEHEQYF. The CDR3 DNA reads as TGTGCCAGCAGCAAAGCGCCTTTCGAACACGAGCAGTACTTC.

The table lists this clonotype with a few counts. The V gene is TRBV9, the J gene TRBJ1-1; D not resolved. Germline values: CDR1 SGDLS, CDR2 YYNGEE. The CDR3 has 14 residues. V gave up 0 bases and J gave up 1 base, with 7 bases separating them. CDR3 DNA: TGTGCCAGCAGCGTAGACGGGTGGAACACTGAAGCTTTCTTT. Translation gives CASSVDGWNTEAFF.

This chain links TRBV21-1 with TRBJ2-3. TRBV21-1 is noted as a pseudogene. The CDR3 contains 13 residues. CDR3 region: CASSKQDRDTQYF. CDR3 sequence (DNA): TGTGCCAGCAGCAAACAAGATAGAGATACGCAGTATTTT.

The CDR3 protein is CASSYGTRRHEQYF. The CDR3 DNA follows: TGTGCCAGCAGTTACGGGACTAGAAGGCACGAGCAGTACTTC. The chain employs TRBV6-2 or TRBV6-3 and TRBJ2-7; 8 bases fit TRBD2. With V trimmed by 2 bases and J by 5 bases, 5 bases remained unmatched. Germline V CDR1 and CDR2: MNHEY, SVGEGT. The CDR3 totals 14 residues.

The chain is built from TRBV4-2 and TRBJ2-7; weak D call: TRBD2 (7 bases). V gave up 5 bases and J gave up 1 base, with 18 bases separating them. In germline, CDR1 is LGHNA, CDR2 YNFKEQ. This CDR3 comprises 16 residues. CDR3 residues: CASSEGGPGGSYEQYF. Written as DNA, the CDR3 is TGTGCCAGCAGCGAGGGGGGGCCGGGGGGTTCCTACGAGCAGTACTTC.

This clonotype has at least ten counts. V usage is TRBV5-1 and J usage is TRBJ1-2, with D tentatively TRBD1 (6 bases). CDR3 length: 12 residues. Germline V gene data show CDR1 as SGHRS and CDR2 as YFSETQ. Trimming pared 6 bases from V and 2 bases from J, leaving 8 bases between. In DNA, the CDR3 is TGCGCCAGCACAGGACAGAACTATGGCTACACCTTC. It encodes CASTGQNYGYTF.

The V and J genes are TRBV27 and TRBJ1-1; the D gene is possibly TRBD1 (5 bases). Germline V gene lookup returns CDR1 MNHEY and CDR2 SMNVEV (reference sequence). V shed 6 bases and J shed 3 bases, with 14 bases lying between them. This CDR3 is built from 14 residues. The CDR3 nucleotides are TGTGCCAGCAGGCTCGGGGTAGGGGACACTGAAGCTTTCTTT. Its translation is CASRLGVGDTEAFF.